This TCR beta chain appears in the sequencing data of a study of shared clonotypes between healthy human individuals (dated by TCRdb to 2018 to 2020). About the full investigation: The cohort comprised a couple of women and a few men aged 18 to 49 years. For each donor, CD4 naive and CD4 memory were each given three plates, CD8 naive was given two plates, and CD8 memory was given one plate. The study deeply sequenced blood TCR repertoires of several healthy adults to estimate repertoire size and the extent of clonotype sharing between individuals. To increase sequencing depth and limit assay-specific biases, different laboratories used diverse techniques to prepare libraries and sequence TCR repertoires. Each donor's leukapheresis produced roughly between about 0.8 and 8.9 billion PBMCs. Results the study describes overall, beyond this receptor: Estimated clonotype richness was generally larger for naive than for memory subsets. Across several donors, about 4.5% of naive CD4, approximately 4% of naive CD8, 2% to 2.5% of memory CD4, and about 0.4% of memory CD8 clonotypes were shared. Even with the large sequencing depth, rarefaction of the sorted-subset datasets indicated that sequencing was incomplete. Compared with non-shared clonotypes, clonotypes shared by all four sorted-subset donors had higher generation probabilities. Sampling was restricted to blood, and TCR repertoires in tissue are likely to differ from TCR repertoires in blood. Because the study included a small number of donors, the genetic and exposure-history diversity represented was limited. Pairwise subsampling led to the expectation that sequencing depth would affect the degree of clonotype sharing among donors.

Turning to this clone: The antigen it binds to is not known. Qualities for individual bases were not recorded, and no much larger clone is one base off.

Using the deep immunoSEQ assay, multiplex PCR amplified TCR CDR3 regions from genomic DNA. Genomic DNA extracted from each cell subset was distributed evenly over all wells of several immunoSEQ 96-well plates, and each plate served as one replicate. Each replicate PCR for sorted subsets received approximately 220 ng genomic DNA, equal to roughly 29,000 T cell genomes. Purified libraries were measured with a Qubit 3.0 fluorometer, size-checked on a Bioanalyzer 2100, and measured again with the KAPA Library Quantification kit. Each immunoSEQ 96-well plate was sequenced on its own single-read 150-cycle Illumina NextSeq 550 flow cell. Per the original workflow: Because the immunoSEQ output held only junctional sequences and lacked quality scores, the filtering could not match the filtering applied to full-length reads. Sequences were annotated with PyIR, a Python wrapper for IgBLAST v1.9, and V/J genes and CDR3 were assigned using IMGT germline references. Reads were filtered out if the reads had weak V/J assignments (E-value above 1e-6), no CDR3, stop codons, out-of-frame junctions, or ambiguous translated residues. V3J clonotypes were defined as sequences sharing an identical inferred V gene, J gene, and CDR3 amino acid sequence. Percentage overlap between repertoires was computed as shared unique clonotypes divided by the size of the smaller repertoire. Repertoire richness was assessed with RTK rarefaction, the Chao1 estimator, and Recon v2.1 estimates of unobserved clonotypes. For all TCRbeta clonotypes obtained by the gDNA method from several donors, generation probabilities were computed with OLGA. TCRdb holds this immuneACCESS table with in-frame rearrangements only. Some clones are missing; in checked studies, unresolved V genes explain under half, and the rest has no known cause. V, J and clone size are those of that table, while D and trimming were read from the DNA. A total of over 1.4 million clones appear in this sample, roughly 96% of them only once. Roughly 1.2% of the sample goes to the ten largest clones.

The donors were healthy, HIV-negative adults who had no recently reported acute infections or vaccinations. All donors were Caucasian adults living in Nashville, Tennessee, USA. CD4+ T cells were enriched by magnetic negative selection; naive cells were then positively selected on CD45RA, and the negative fraction formed the memory subset. Blood was obtained by leukapheresis, after which PBMCs were separated by Ficoll-Histopaque density gradient centrifugation and cryopreserved in liquid nitrogen vapor phase. Analytical flow cytometry was used to check the purity and quantity of every magnetically sorted T cell population. From each sorted fraction, genomic DNA was isolated and quantified by UV absorbance on a Nanodrop 2000c. The sequencing sample was made of naive CD4+ T cells sorted from blood. Explained via the paper, the cell subset or site label denotes: CD45RA+ positively selected. The sequence derives from a man aged 25 to 45 in good health.

The bases read TGTGCCAGCAGTGCTCCAGCGTATAGCAATCAGCCCCAGCATTTT. This gives the protein CASSAPAYSNQPQHF. This chain is built from TRBV6-1 and TRBJ1-5; the D gene lacks a confident call. Based on the germline V gene, the CDR1 and CDR2 sequences are MNHNS and SASEGT. The CDR3, cysteine through phenylalanine, is 15 amino acids long. Here the CDR3 DNA is all that survives: 45 bases in frame from base 1. V is shortened by 4 bases, J by 0 bases, and the region joining them spans 10 bases.